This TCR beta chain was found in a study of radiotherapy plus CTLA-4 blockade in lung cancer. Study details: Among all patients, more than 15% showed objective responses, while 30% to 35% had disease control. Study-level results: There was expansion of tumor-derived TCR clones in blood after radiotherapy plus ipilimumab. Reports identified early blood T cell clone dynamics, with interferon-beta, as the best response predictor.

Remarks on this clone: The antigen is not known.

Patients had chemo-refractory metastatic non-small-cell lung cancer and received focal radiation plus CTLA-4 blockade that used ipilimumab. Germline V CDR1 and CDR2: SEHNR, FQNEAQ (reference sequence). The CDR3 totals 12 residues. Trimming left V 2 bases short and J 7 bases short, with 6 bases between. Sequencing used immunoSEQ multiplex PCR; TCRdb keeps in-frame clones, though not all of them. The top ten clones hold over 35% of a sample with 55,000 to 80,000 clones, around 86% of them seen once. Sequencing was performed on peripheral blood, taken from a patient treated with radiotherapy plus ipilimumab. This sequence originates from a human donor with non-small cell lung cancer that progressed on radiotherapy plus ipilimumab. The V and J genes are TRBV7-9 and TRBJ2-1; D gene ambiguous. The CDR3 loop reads CASSLRQNEQFF. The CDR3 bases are TGTGCCAGCAGCTTAAGGCAAAATGAGCAGTTCTTC.